These 20 T cell receptor beta chains share one sample of origin, sequenced in a study of human T cells and chemical hapten exposure. TCRdb used MiXCR to reprocess the RACE reads, holding one entry per CDR3 protein. The profile covers more than 300,000 distinct CDR3 sequences, with 5.5% appearing a single time and around 8.6% taken by the ten largest. Time point specified: pre-sensitization, week 0. Treatment in this sample: therapeutic diphenylcyclopropenone sensitization with weekly scalp DPC. The sequences come from whole blood, collected in connection with sensitization to the hapten diphenylcyclopropenone (DPC). These TCRs come from a woman aged 18-29 years with alopecia areata. Some clones in this sample may be carry-over from other donors' samples.

This clonotype was seen many times. This chain joins TRBV11-3 and TRBJ2-7, with a weak D call TRBD1 (6 bases). CDR3 length: 13 amino acids. V lost 1 base and J lost 4, with 8 bases in between. CDR1 is SGHNT, CDR2 YENEEA, per germline. The CDR3 region has the DNA TGTGCCAGCAGCTTAGGACAGGAGTACGAGCAGTACTTC. Translating it yields CASSLGQEYEQYF.

This chain links TRBV28 with TRBJ1-5; D perhaps matches TRBD1 (5 bases). Germline loops: CDR1 MDHEN, CDR2 SYDVKM. V lost 1 base and J lost 5, with 12 bases in between. This CDR3 has 15 residues. As DNA, the CDR3 is TGTGCCAGCAGTTTATTGGTAGGGACTGATCAGCCCCAGCATTTT. This codes for CASSLLVGTDQPQHF.

This clonotype occurred many times. The V call is TRBV6-2 or TRBV6-3, the J call TRBJ2-1, with 8 bases fitting TRBD1. The germline CDR1 and CDR2 sequences are MNHEY and SVGEGT. The CDR3 is 15 amino acids. V shed 4 bases, J shed 7 bases, and the junction held 9 bases outside the gene matches. CDR3 amino acids: CASSSAGGVGNEQFF. CDR3 nucleotide sequence: TGTGCCAGCAGTTCTGCAGGGGGCGTCGGGAATGAGCAGTTCTTC.

This clonotype was seen ten or more times. The chain employs TRBV5-1 and TRBJ2-5; D ambiguous. Trimming shortened V by 4 bases and J by 2 bases, and 12 bases separated the two germline ends. Germline CDR1 SGHRS, CDR2 YFSETQ. CDR3 length equals 14 residues. Here the CDR3 reads CASSERTAQETQYF. The CDR3 DNA reads TGCGCCAGCAGCGAACGGACGGCTCAAGAGACCCAGTACTTC.

The V and J genes are TRBV3-1 and TRBJ1-1; no definite D call. Per the germline V gene, CDR1 is LGHDT and CDR2 is YNNKEL (reference sequence). Trimming removed 5 bases at V and 5 bases at J, with 9 bases between. This CDR3 comprises 12 residues. The CDR3 bases are TGTGCCAGCAGCATCCGGGAAACTGAAGCTTTCTTT. Encoded protein: CASSIRETEAFF.

This clonotype was picked up many times. J is TRBJ1-4 and V is TRBV12-3 or TRBV12-4; D call uncertain. The CDR3 spans 14 residues. Trimming stripped 6 bases from V and 8 bases from J, with 16 bases between. The CDR3 DNA reads TGTGCCAGCAGCTCCAGCCCGCACGAAGAAAAACTGTTTTTT. Its protein is CASSSSPHEEKLFF.

V usage is TRBV20-1 and J usage is TRBJ1-2; D may be TRBD1 (6 bases). Trimming removed 5 bases at V and 3 bases at J, with 16 bases between. The germline V gene has CDR1 DFQATT and CDR2 SNEGSKA (reference sequence). This CDR3 spans 14 amino acids. CDR3 loop: CSAWGRGMDYGYTF. In nucleotides, the CDR3 is TGCAGTGCTTGGGGCAGGGGCATGGACTATGGCTACACCTTC.

This clonotype occurred a few times. The chain recombines TRBV28 with TRBJ2-1; D is perhaps TRBD1 (7 bases). V lost 7 bases and J 4 bases, leaving 20 bases between the germline ends. CDR1 and CDR2 from the germline V gene are MDHEN and SYDVKM. The length of the CDR3 is 16 residues. The CDR3 sequence: CASTPRGLAYYNEQFF. The DNA for the CDR3 is TGTGCCAGCACCCCGAGGGGGCTAGCGTATTACAATGAGCAGTTCTTC.

This rearrangement joins TRBV15 to TRBJ2-4; D is unresolved. The CDR3 sequence is 13 residues long. Germline CDR1 LNHNV, CDR2 YYDKDF (reference sequence). Trimming took 6 bases from V and 6 from J, leaving 12 bases between them. This CDR3 reads CATSHQFGNIQYF. The CDR3 DNA follows: TGTGCCACCAGTCATCAATTTGGAAACATTCAGTACTTC.

At least ten counts were recorded for this clonotype. The chain couples TRBV7-3 to TRBJ2-5, with TRBD1 as a possible D gene (6 bases). Germline loops: CDR1 SGHTA, CDR2 FQGTGA. V gave up 4 bases and J gave up 5 bases, with 14 bases separating them. This CDR3 has 14 residues. The CDR3 loop is CASSSQGPGETQYF. The CDR3 DNA reads as TGTGCCAGCAGCTCTCAGGGGCCGGGGGAGACCCAGTACTTC.

In this sample, this clonotype turned up a few times. This chain links TRBV7-6 with TRBJ1-1; D not certain. The CDR3 spans 15 residues. The germline V gene has CDR1 SGHVS and CDR2 FNYEAQ. The V end lost 1 base, the J end lost 0 bases, and 9 bases lay between the germline ends. The CDR3 is CASSLGPAVNTEAFF. The CDR3 DNA reads as TGTGCCAGCAGCTTAGGTCCCGCTGTGAACACTGAAGCTTTCTTT.

This clonotype was counted ten times or more. The chain employs TRBV28 and TRBJ1-2, with TRBD1 matching over 7 bases. CDR1 is MDHEN, CDR2 SYDVKM, per germline. The CDR3 covers 14 residues. V shed 4 bases and J 10 bases; nucleotides not matched to a gene: 12. The CDR3 sequence: CASSSSGTDLAYTF. In DNA form, the CDR3 reads TGTGCCAGCAGTTCCTCCGGGACAGACCTCGCCTACACCTTC.

The gene calls are TRBV7-2 and TRBJ1-1; D is undetermined. This CDR3 comprises 13 residues. Germline assignment: CDR1 SGHTA and CDR2 FQGNSA. The germline V and J ends were trimmed by 5 bases and 5 bases, with 12 bases remaining between them. CDR3 coding DNA: TGTGCCAGCAGCCAGGCCCGACAAACTGAAGCTTTCTTT. It codes for CASSQARQTEAFF.

In this sample, this clonotype turned up many times. CDR3 residues: CSARDVGAEDGYYGYTF. DNA for the CDR3: TGCAGTGCTAGAGATGTAGGGGCGGAGGATGGTTACTATGGCTACACCTTC. This chain connects TRBV20-1 to TRBJ1-2, with D perhaps matching TRBD1 (5 bases). The CDR3 sequence is 17 residues long. Trimming stripped 0 bases from V and 3 bases from J, with 20 bases between. In germline, CDR1 is DFQATT, CDR2 SNEGSKA (reference sequence).

This clonotype was seen repeatedly, ten times or more. The chain combines TRBV28 with TRBJ2-3; TRBD1 matches at 7 bases. The trim removed 6 bases at V and 4 bases at J, leaving 4 bases unmatched. CDR1 is MDHEN, CDR2 SYDVKM, per germline. The CDR3 totals 13 residues. As DNA, the CDR3 is TGTGCCAGCAGGTTACAGGGGTCAGATACGCAGTATTTT. Its protein product is CASRLQGSDTQYF.

V and J are TRBV5-1 and TRBJ2-4, with TRBD1 identical over 9 bases. CDR3 length: 19 residues. Trimming at V came to 1 base and at J to 2 bases, leaving 13 bases not matched to a gene. Germline loops: CDR1 SGHRS, CDR2 YFSETQ. The CDR3 coding sequence is TGCGCCAGCAGCTTGCGCGGGACAGGGTCGGGGGCGACCAAAAACATTCAGTACTTC. It encodes CASSLRGTGSGATKNIQYF.

The CDR3 DNA reads as TGTGCCAGCTCCTGGGGGACGGCCACAGATACGCAGTATTTT. It translates to CASSWGTATDTQYF. V usage is TRBV18 and J usage is TRBJ2-3, with D perhaps TRBD1 or TRBD2 (5 bases each). Trimming removed 6 bases from V and 2 bases from J, with 12 bases in between. This CDR3 has 14 residues. Germline CDR1 is KGHSH and CDR2 is LQKENI.

Many counts were recorded for this clonotype. The CDR3 region is CASSLVNWQPEAFF. The CDR3 DNA reads TGTGCCAGCAGTTTAGTGAATTGGCAGCCCGAAGCTTTCTTT. V usage is TRBV28 and J usage is TRBJ1-1; D is unclear. Trimming took off 2 bases at V and 8 bases at J, with 15 bases between the two ends. Germline V lookup: CDR1 MDHEN, CDR2 SYDVKM. This CDR3 has 14 residues.

The chain is built from TRBV20-1 and TRBJ2-1, with 7 bases lining up with TRBD2. This CDR3 region has 14 residues. In germline, CDR1 is DFQATT, CDR2 SNEGSKA (reference sequence). V was pared by 3 bases and J by 6 bases, with 8 bases of the junction left unmatched. The CDR3 protein is CSASAGAPFNEQFF. Written as DNA, the CDR3 is TGCAGTGCTAGCGCGGGAGCCCCCTTCAATGAGCAGTTCTTC.

This clonotype was counted many times. The rearrangement links TRBV20-1 to TRBJ2-7; TRBD1 is a possible D gene (5 bases). The CDR3 runs to 13 residues. V was cut by 2 bases and J by 2 bases, with 10 bases left in between. CDR1 and CDR2 from the germline V gene are DFQATT and SNEGSKA (reference sequence). DNA of the CDR3: TGCAGTGCTAGAAGCCAGGGAACCTACGAGCAGTACTTC. It is translated as CSARSQGTYEQYF.